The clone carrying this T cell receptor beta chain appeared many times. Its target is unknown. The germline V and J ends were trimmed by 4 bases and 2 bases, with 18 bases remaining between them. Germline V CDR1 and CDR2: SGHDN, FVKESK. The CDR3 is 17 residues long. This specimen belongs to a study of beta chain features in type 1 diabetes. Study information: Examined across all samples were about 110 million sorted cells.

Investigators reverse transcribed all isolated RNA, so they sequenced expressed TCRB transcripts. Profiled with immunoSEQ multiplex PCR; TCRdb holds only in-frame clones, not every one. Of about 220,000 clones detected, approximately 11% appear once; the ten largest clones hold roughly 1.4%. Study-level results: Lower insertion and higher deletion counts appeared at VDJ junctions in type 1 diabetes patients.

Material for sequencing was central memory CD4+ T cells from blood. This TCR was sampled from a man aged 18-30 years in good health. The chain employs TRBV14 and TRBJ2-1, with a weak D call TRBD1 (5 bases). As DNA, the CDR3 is TGTGCCAGCAGCCCCAAACGATCAGGGATCCCCTACAATGAGCAGTTCTTC. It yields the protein CASSPKRSGIPYNEQFF.